One and the same sample provided the 17 T cell receptor beta chains below, sequenced in a study of Ad26.COV2.S vaccination and SARS-CoV-2 variants. Indicated treatment: 15 to 20 received Ad26.COV2.S at low or high dose, single or two shots; several received placebo; per-sample allocation not given. Sampling happened 63 days after the first vaccine or placebo injection. Assay used: immunoSEQ multiplex PCR; TCRdb lists only in-frame clones, some missing. The repertoire consists of approximately 410,000 clones, with 92% occurring once and the leading ten covering about 1.7%. The sequences come from peripheral blood, collected in a trial of Ad26.COV2.S vaccine versus placebo. The receptors were sampled from a person aged 18 to 65 who received the Ad26.COV2.S COVID-19 vaccine or a placebo.

The V and J genes are TRBV7-2 and TRBJ2-3; 10 bases map to TRBD2. CDR1 and CDR2 from the germline V gene are SGHTA and FQGNSA. There are 17 residues in the CDR3. Unmatched junction bases numbered 12, after V lost 5 bases and J lost 4 bases. CDR3 coding DNA: TGTGCCAGCAGCCCCAGCGGGGGGGCGACTTGGGCAGATACGCAGTATTTT. Residues: CASSPSGGATWADTQYF.

The rearrangement joins TRBV27 to TRBJ2-2; 9 nucleotides align to TRBD1. Germline loops: CDR1 MNHEY, CDR2 SMNVEV (reference sequence). The CDR3 is made up of 18 amino acids. The ends lost 4 bases at V and 6 bases at J; junction bases unmatched: 15. CDR3 coding DNA: TGTGCCAGCAGTTCATATGGGCGGCGACAGGGGGGAGCCGGGGAGCTGTTTTTT. Encoded protein: CASSSYGRRQGGAGELFF.

V gene TRBV28 combines with J gene TRBJ1-1; D not certain. Germline V gives CDR1 MDHEN, CDR2 SYDVKM. The V gene lost 1 base and the J gene lost 4 bases, with 13 bases spanning the gap. The CDR3 loop spans 15 amino acids. The CDR3 reads CASSLYEATTTEAFF. As DNA, the CDR3 is TGTGCCAGCAGTTTATACGAGGCCACGACCACTGAAGCTTTCTTT. The variable domain in full, completed from reference TRBV28 and TRBJ1-1, reads DVKVTQSSRYLVKRTGEKVFLECVQDMDHENMFWYRQDPGLGLRLIYFSYDVKMKEKGDIPEGYSVSREKKERFSLILESASTNQTSMYLCASSLYEATTTEAFFGQGTRLTVV.

The chain links TRBV6-6 to TRBJ2-1; tentatively, D is TRBD2 (7 bases). V lost 5 bases and J 8 bases, leaving 28 bases between the germline ends. The CDR3 runs to 18 residues. Germline values: CDR1 MNHNY, CDR2 SVGAGI (reference sequence). The CDR3: CASSPALGGGRDGDEQFF. The CDR3 DNA follows: TGTGCCAGCAGTCCCGCCCTAGGGGGGGGAAGAGACGGCGATGAGCAGTTCTTC.

This clone was seen a few times. The genes are TRBV27 and TRBJ2-1; unclear D gene. CDR3 length: 11 amino acids. V lost 3 bases and J 10 bases, leaving 7 bases between the germline ends. Germline V gives CDR1 MNHEY, CDR2 SMNVEV (reference sequence). The CDR3 region is CASSFAAEQFF. The CDR3 DNA reads TGTGCCAGCAGTTTCGCAGCGGAGCAGTTCTTC.

The chain has TRBV15 and TRBJ1-1; 7 nucleotides agree with TRBD1. V lost 0 bases, J lost 3 bases, and 7 bases stayed unmatched. CDR1 and CDR2 (germline): LNHNV, YYDKDF (reference sequence). The CDR3 has 16 amino acids. CDR3 residues: CATSRDTGQRDTEAFF. In nucleotides, the CDR3 is TGTGCCACCAGCAGAGATACGGGACAGAGAGACACTGAAGCTTTCTTT. The full variable domain, its missing parts supplied by reference TRBV15 and TRBJ1-1, is DAMVIQNPRYQVTQFGKPVTLSCSQTLNHNVMYWYQQKSSQAPKLLFHYYDKDFNNEADTPDNFQSRRPNTSFCFLDIRSPGLGDTAMYLCATSRDTGQRDTEAFFGQGTRLTVV.

The rearrangement uses TRBV18 and TRBJ2-7; 9 bases are a match to TRBD1. The ends lost 4 bases at V and 6 bases at J; junction bases unmatched: 7. This CDR3 comprises 14 residues. Germline V gene lookup returns CDR1 KGHSH and CDR2 LQKENI. The CDR3 loop reads CASSRRDRVGEQYF. Here the CDR3 DNA reads TGTGCCAGCTCACGACGGGACAGGGTGGGCGAGCAGTACTTC.

Only a few counts were recorded for this clone. The chain couples TRBV19 to TRBJ1-5; D is unclear. The CDR3 extends over 15 amino acids. Germline assignment: CDR1 LNHDA and CDR2 SQIVND (reference sequence). Trimming cost V 3 bases and J 0 bases, with 9 bases left between them. The CDR3 region has the DNA TGTGCCAGTAGTATGCGAGTGACTAGCAATCAGCCCCAGCATTTT. Residues: CASSMRVTSNQPQHF.

The rearrangement joins TRBV6-6 to TRBJ2-1; 9 bases are shared with TRBD1. This CDR3 comprises 15 residues. V trimming: 6 bases; J trimming: 7 bases; junction bases outside the gene matches: 10. The germline gives CDR1 MNHNY, CDR2 SVGAGI (reference sequence). The CDR3 coding sequence is TGTGCCAGCAGCCCGTGGGACAGGGCCTTGAATGAGCAGTTCTTC. This gives the protein CASSPWDRALNEQFF.

The rearrangement uses TRBV7-2 and TRBJ1-6, with 9 bases identical to TRBD1. Germline CDR1 is SGHTA and CDR2 is FQGNSA. Trimming cost V 7 bases and J 14 bases; bases outside gene matches: 18. The CDR3 sequence is 16 residues long. This chain's CDR3 is CASTRGRDRVKRTLHF. Written as DNA, the CDR3 is TGTGCCAGCACCAGAGGGAGGGACAGGGTCAAGAGGACCCTCCACTTT. The full variable domain, its missing parts supplied by reference TRBV7-2 and TRBJ1-6, is GAGVSQSPSNKVTEKGKDVELRCDPISGHTALYWYRQSLGQGLEFLIYFQGNSAPDKSGLPSDRFSAERTGGSVSTLTIQRTQQEDSAVYLCASTRGRDRVKRTLHFGNGTRLTVT.

This chain uses TRBV10-3 with TRBJ2-1; D uncertain. Germline CDR1 ENHRY, CDR2 SYGVKD. V was trimmed by 6 bases and J by 9 bases, leaving 12 bases between them. This CDR3 contains 12 residues. CDR3 bases: TGTGCCATCAGCGAAACCGACGGTGAGCAGTTCTTC. Protein product: CAISETDGEQFF.

The chain couples TRBV28 to TRBJ1-2; tentative D call: TRBD1 (6 bases). Germline CDR1 MDHEN, CDR2 SYDVKM. This CDR3 spans 14 amino acids. Trimming pared 3 bases from V and 5 bases from J, leaving 13 bases between. CDR3 nucleotides: TGTGCCAGCAGTTTGTCCGGGGGCGGGTATGGCTACACCTTC. The encoded protein is CASSLSGGGYGYTF.

CDR3 in amino acids: CAWGTGSHPHGYTF. The CDR3 DNA sequence: TGTGCCTGGGGCACAGGGTCCCATCCCCATGGCTACACCTTC. The V call is TRBV30, the J call TRBJ1-2; tentatively, D is TRBD1 (6 bases). V shed 5 bases and J shed 6 bases, with 19 bases lying between them. Germline CDR1 GTSNPN, CDR2 SVGIG (reference sequence). The CDR3 runs 14 residues. The full variable domain, rest sourced from reference TRBV30 and TRBJ1-2, is SQTIHQWPATLVQPVGSPLSLECTVEGTSNPNLYWYRQAAGRGLQLLFYSVGIGQISSEVPQNLSASRPQDRQFILSSKKLLLSDSGFYLCAWGTGSHPHGYTFGSGTRLTVV.

The J gene is TRBJ2-5, the V gene TRBV4-3; D not resolved. The CDR3 spans 16 residues. The germline V gene encodes CDR1 LGHNA and CDR2 YSLEER. V lost 0 bases and J lost 0, with 11 bases in between. CDR3 sequence: CASSQDVLQNQETQYF. The CDR3 DNA follows: TGCGCCAGCAGCCAAGACGTTTTACAGAACCAAGAGACCCAGTACTTC.

V and J are TRBV6-5 and TRBJ1-1; 7 nucleotides align to TRBD1. The CDR3 spans 15 residues. The V and J ends lost 5 bases and 1 base, in that order; junction bases with no gene match: 7. Germline V gives CDR1 MNHEY, CDR2 SVGAGI. The CDR3 bases are TGTGCCAGCAGTAACCACAGGGGTGGGAACACTGAAGCTTTCTTT. This translates into CASSNHRGGNTEAFF.

V is TRBV4-2 and J is TRBJ2-5; 9 bases align to TRBD2. With V trimmed by 4 bases and J by 2 bases, 11 bases remained unmatched. There are 17 residues in the CDR3. CDR1 LGHNA and CDR2 YNFKEQ come from the germline V gene. Here the CDR3 DNA reads TGTGCCAGCAGCCCTCACTGGGCCAGCGGGGGGCAAGAGACCCAGTACTTC. Its translation: CASSPHWASGGQETQYF.

V usage is TRBV3-1 (or the pseudogene TRBV3-2) and J usage is TRBJ1-5; TRBD1 might be the D (6 bases). V lost 1 base and J 5 bases, leaving 15 bases between the germline ends. The CDR3 is 16 residues long. Germline V gene sequence: CDR1 LGHDT, CDR2 YNNKEL (reference sequence). The CDR3: CASSQVRGSSDQPQHF. The DNA of the CDR3 is TGTGCCAGCAGCCAAGTCAGGGGTTCGAGCGATCAGCCCCAGCATTTT.